This entry concerns a single T cell receptor (beta chain). No cognate antigen has been identified for it. Base qualities are missing; no much larger clone stands one base away. The CDR3 numbers 14 residues from cysteine through phenylalanine. Only the CDR3 portion is preserved as DNA: 42 bases, with reading frame beginning at the first base. As encoded in the germline V gene, CDR1 is SNHLY while CDR2 is FYNNEI. Trimming at the junction amounts to 7 bases on V and 6 bases on J, and the germline ends lie 15 bases apart. The entry originates in a study of OX40 agonist ivuxolimab in advanced cancers. General notes on the study: The costimulatory receptor OX40 (CD134) was targeted by ivuxolimab, a fully human IgG2 agonistic monoclonal antibody. Intravenous ivuxolimab was administered to patients every 2 weeks at six dose levels: 0.01, 0.1, 0.3, 1.5, 3 and 10 mg/kg. Of the approximately 53 patients in dose escalation, 19 had hepatocellular carcinoma, some 15 had melanoma, 9 had renal cell carcinoma and 9 had head and neck cancer. In the dose-escalation cohort, 70% to 85% of patients were male, and the mean age was approximately 64 years, with a range of 23 to 79. Patients were allowed to have had prior anti-PD-1, anti-PD-L1 or anti-CTLA-4 therapy, and around 37% of the dose-escalation patients had previously received checkpoint inhibitors. Partial responses were achieved by three dose-escalation patients, of whom one had hepatocellular carcinoma and two had cutaneous melanoma. The purpose of peripheral TCRbeta sequencing was to test whether ivuxolimab changed TCR sequence diversity and led to clonal T-cell expansion. The monotherapy dose-escalation portion (N ≈ 55 patients) of the phase I ivuxolimab trial is reported in the paper.

Genomic DNA was extracted from sorted cells for sequencing of the TCRbeta CDR3 region. The immunoSEQ Assay was used for sequencing of TCRbeta CDR3 regions. TCRdb re-hosts the immuneACCESS table, in-frame sequences only. Its copies lack some clones; in the studies checked, an unresolved V gene accounts for under half of them, and the cause for the rest is not known. In this sample the table shows 70,000 to 95,000 clones, about 83% of which occur a single time. The ten largest clones take up about 0.8% of the sample. Study-wide findings and limitations: After ivuxolimab, CD8+ T cells had more expanded clones than CD4+ T cells on average. In the 0.1-3.0 mg/kg groups, partial responders were among the patients with the lowest normalized peripheral clonal expansion, particularly in CD8+ T cells. At doses from 0.1 to 3.0 mg/kg, clonal expansion was seen in both CD4+ and CD8+ blood T cells between baseline and week 6. Which antigens the clonally expanded peripheral T cells were specific for was not determined. Low levels of normalized T-cell clonal expansion were also seen in some nonresponding patients.

Patients with autoimmune disease history or receiving systemic immunosuppression were excluded from the trial. In every dose cohort, peripheral blood was drawn for TCR sequencing at baseline, cycle 4 day 1, and cycle 7 day 1. The samples were drawn from a first-in-human, open-label, multicenter phase I dose-escalation trial of ivuxolimab. Adults with locally advanced or metastatic head and neck squamous cell, hepatocellular, melanoma or renal cell carcinoma were enrolled in the trial. Before TCR sequencing, CD4+ and CD8+ T cells were separately sorted from peripheral blood. The input for sequencing was CD4+ or CD8+ T cells sorted from blood, taken in a trial of the OX40 agonist ivuxolimab. The source of this sequence is an adult with an advanced solid tumor such as melanoma, head and neck, liver or kidney cancer. The chain employs TRBV2 and TRBJ2-2, with the D gene not clear enough to name. For the CDR3, the sequence is CASKFMIGSGELFF. The bases read TGTGCCAGCAAATTCATGATAGGATCCGGGGAGCTGTTTTTT.